Below, 16 T cell receptor beta chains from the same sample are listed, as sequenced in a study of CXCR3-negative and CXCR3-positive naive CD8 T cells. The authors made the TRB cDNA libraries by 5' RACE using UMI labels. TCRdb processed the 5' RACE reads again and assigns one entry to each CDR3 protein, with no DNA. The table for this sample gives around 90,000 distinct CDR3 sequences. The sample taken for sequencing was naive CXCR3- CD8+ T cells from blood. Indicated subset: CD45RO-CCR7+CD27+CD95- naive CD8+ T cells lacking CXCR3 (TNR3-). The receptors come from a human donor in good health. Some clones in this sample may be carry-over from other donors' samples.

The chain recombines TRBV29-1 with TRBJ1-2; TCRdb's D call, TRBD1, is unchecked because there is no DNA. The CDR3 covers 13 residues. CDR1 SQVTM and CDR2 ANQGSEA come from the germline V gene. The CDR3 reads CSVSPGDLAGYTF.

The chain recombines TRBV7-9 with TRBJ1-1; TCRdb returns TRBD1, unconfirmable since there is no DNA. Per the germline V gene, CDR1 is SEHNR and CDR2 is FQNEAQ (reference sequence). The CDR3 runs 14 residues. The CDR3: CASSQGHLNTEAFF.

V gene TRBV6-2 or TRBV6-3 combines with J gene TRBJ2-3; TCRdb selects TRBD2, and the lack of DNA leaves this call unchecked. The CDR3 totals 15 residues. Germline V gene sequence: CDR1 MNHEY, CDR2 SVGEGT. CDR3 sequence: CASSWGLAGADTQYF.

The chain uses TRBV7-9 and TRBJ2-7. Germline V gene lookup returns CDR1 SEHNR and CDR2 FQNEAQ (reference sequence). CDR3 length: 14 residues. The CDR3 reads CASSASASSYEQYF.

J is TRBJ2-7 and V is TRBV14. Germline V gene data show CDR1 as SGHDN and CDR2 as FVKESK. This CDR3 is built from 14 residues. The CDR3 here is CASSQVAVNYEQYF.

The V and J genes are TRBV18 and TRBJ2-7; TCRdb's D gene call, TRBD1, goes unchecked for lack of DNA. The germline gives CDR1 KGHSH, CDR2 LQKENI. CDR3 size: 14 residues. The CDR3 spells CASSPPPRDYEQYF.

This chain connects TRBV2 to TRBJ2-3. Per the germline V gene, CDR1 is SNHLY and CDR2 is FYNNEI. The CDR3 length is 14 residues. The CDR3 reads CASSEAIWLDTQYF.

The chain couples TRBV28 to TRBJ2-5; TCRdb reports TRBD1, a call that lacks DNA to check it against. The CDR3 loop spans 13 amino acids. CDR1 and CDR2 (germline): MDHEN, SYDVKM. CDR3 sequence: CASSDPGVETQYF.

The chain joins TRBV7-3 to TRBJ1-1; lacking DNA, the TRBD1 call made by TCRdb goes unchecked. The germline V gene has CDR1 SGHTA and CDR2 FQGTGA. The CDR3 contains 15 residues. The CDR3 here is CASSLTRGANTEAFF.

The CDR3 reads CASSLDGTVSYTF. This chain uses TRBV7-9 with TRBJ1-2; without DNA, the TCRdb call of TRBD1 cannot be checked. The V gene's germline CDR1 is SEHNR and CDR2 FQNEAQ (reference sequence). This CDR3 is built from 13 residues. Supplemented by reference TRBV7-9 and TRBJ1-2, the full variable domain reads DTGVSQNPRHKITKRGQNVTFRCDPISEHNRLYWYRQTLGQGPEFLTYFQNEAQLEKSRLLSDRFSAERPKGSFSTLEIQRTEQGDSAMYLCASSLDGTVSYTFGSGTRLTVV.

The rearrangement uses TRBV20-1 and TRBJ2-1; TCRdb returns TRBD2, unconfirmable since there is no DNA. CDR3 length: 16 residues. From germline, CDR1 is DFQATT and CDR2 SNEGSKA (reference sequence). CDR3 sequence reads: CSARWEGTSGGREQFF.

CDR3: CASSPVLAGLQFF. The V gene is TRBV9, the J gene TRBJ2-1; TCRdb selects TRBD2, and the lack of DNA leaves this call unchecked. The CDR3 spans 13 residues. The germline gives CDR1 SGDLS, CDR2 YYNGEE.

J is TRBJ2-7 and V is TRBV29-1; TCRdb returns TRBD1, unconfirmable since there is no DNA. Germline V gene lookup returns CDR1 SQVTM and CDR2 ANQGSEA. The CDR3 runs to 12 residues. The CDR3 region is CSVGTGGYEQYF.

The chain employs TRBV6-6 and TRBJ2-2; TCRdb returns TRBD1, unconfirmable since there is no DNA. The germline gives CDR1 MNHNY, CDR2 SVGAGI (reference sequence). The CDR3 contains 12 residues. The CDR3 spells CASSTGAGELFF.

The chain combines TRBV29-1 with TRBJ2-1; no DNA is available, so the TRBD1 call from TCRdb remains unchecked. The V gene's germline CDR1 is SQVTM and CDR2 ANQGSEA. The CDR3 sequence is 15 residues long. The CDR3 region is CSVPGEGQSYNEQFF.

This chain connects TRBV29-1 to TRBJ2-7; TCRdb picks TRBD1, but there is no DNA to check that call. The CDR3 is 12 residues long. Per germline, CDR1 SQVTM and CDR2 ANQGSEA. CDR3: CSVEVQGYEQYF.